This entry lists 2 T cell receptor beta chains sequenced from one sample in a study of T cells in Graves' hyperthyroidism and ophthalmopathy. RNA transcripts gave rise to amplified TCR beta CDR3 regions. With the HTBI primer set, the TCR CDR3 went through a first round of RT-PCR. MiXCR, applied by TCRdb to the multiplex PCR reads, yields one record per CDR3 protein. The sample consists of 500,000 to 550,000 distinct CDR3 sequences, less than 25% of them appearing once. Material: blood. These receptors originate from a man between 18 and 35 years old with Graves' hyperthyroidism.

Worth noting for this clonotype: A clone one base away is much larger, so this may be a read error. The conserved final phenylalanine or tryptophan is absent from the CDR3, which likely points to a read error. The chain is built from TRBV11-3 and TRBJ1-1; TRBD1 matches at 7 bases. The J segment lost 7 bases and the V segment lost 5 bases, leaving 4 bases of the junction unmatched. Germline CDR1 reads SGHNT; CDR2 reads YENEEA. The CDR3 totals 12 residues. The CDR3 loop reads CASSQGTVEAFV. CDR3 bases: TGTGCCAGCAGCCAAGGGACAGTTGAAGCTTTCGTT.

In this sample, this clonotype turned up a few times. CDR3 sequence (DNA): TGCGCCAGCAGCCCCCGGCCGGGCGCGGCCAACTATGGCTACACCTTC. Translation gives CASSPRPGAANYGYTF. This rearrangement joins TRBV5-1 to TRBJ1-2; D is unclear. Trimming left V 4 bases short and J 2 bases short, with 18 bases between. Germline CDR1 is SGHRS and CDR2 is YFSETQ. There are 16 residues in the CDR3.